This T cell receptor (beta chain) was captured by sequencing in a study of shared clonotypes between healthy human individuals. Caucasian adults residing in Nashville, Tennessee made up all the donors. Partitioning of CD4+ cells yielded a CD45RA+ naive subset and a CD45RA-negative memory subset. V lost 2 bases and J lost 5; bases outside the gene matches: 4. Germline V gene sequence: CDR1 SGHRS, CDR2 YFSETQ. The CDR3 loop spans 15 amino acids. Overall study results and limits: Non-shared clonotypes displayed generation probabilities falling below those of clonotypes present in all four donors. The study generally estimated greater richness for naive than memory subsets.

To note about this clone: Its antigen is not known.

Using immunoSEQ multiplex PCR, the repertoire was profiled, and TCRdb retains in-frame clones only, with some absent. The sample shows millions of clones, just over 90% of them seen only once. This TCR derives from a man aged 18-30 years in good health. This chain connects TRBV5-1 to TRBJ2-5, with 12 bases lining up with TRBD2. The source material was naive CD4+ T cells sorted from blood. Subset reported: CD45RA+ positively selected. The CDR3 region is CASSFGLAGSETQYF. CDR3 bases: TGCGCCAGCAGCTTTGGACTAGCGGGATCGGAGACCCAGTACTTC. Drawing the rest from reference TRBV5-1 and TRBJ2-5, the complete variable domain is KAGVTQTPRYLIKTRGQQVTLSCSPISGHRSVSWYQQTPGQGLQFLFEYFSETQRNKGNFPGRFSGRQFSNSRSEMNVSTLELGDSALYLCASSFGLAGSETQYFGPGTRLLVL.